The rows below give T cell receptor beta chains drawn from one sample of a study of T cell responses to AZD1222 COVID-19 vaccine. Assay used: immunoSEQ multiplex PCR; TCRdb lists only in-frame clones, some missing. The sample carries over 150,000 clones, 85% to 90% recorded once. The sequencing here drew on peripheral blood, taken on day 0 of MenACWY control vaccination. These TCRs come from an adult in good health. Both conserved end residues are part of each CDR3. Each record gives: clone size, J gene, V gene, D gene, CDR3 DNA, CDR3 protein. A D gene is named only where the DNA matches it firmly. Clone size appears in some rows only: once, few, many, or a class for an expanded clone.

once,TRBJ2-3,TRBV7-9,TRBD1,TGTGCCAGCAGCCGGACAGGGAGTGTCGGTACGCAGTATTTT,CASSRTGSVGTQYF
.,TRBJ1-1,TRBV7-2,TRBD1,TGTGCCAGCAGCCGGGGACAGGCGATGAACACTGAAGCTTTCTTT,CASSRGQAMNTEAFF
.,TRBJ2-7,TRBV9,.,TGTGCCAGCAGCGTAGGGCTAGAGGGCTGGGAGCAGTACTTC,CASSVGLEGWEQYF
.,TRBJ1-1,TRBV6-1,.,TGTGCCAGCAGTGAAGCGTTTTTCGGCAGATTGAACACTGAAGCTTTCTTT,CASSEAFFGRLNTEAFF
.,TRBJ1-2,TRBV9,TRBD1,TGTGCCAGCAGCTTGACAGGGGGCGACGTTAAATATGGCTACACCTTC,CASSLTGGDVKYGYTF
.,TRBJ2-2,TRBV7-2,.,TGTGCCAGCAGCTTAGAGGGCCGGCGGGCTAACACCGGGGAGCTGTTTTTT,CASSLEGRRANTGELFF
.,TRBJ1-1,TRBV10-2,.,TGCGCCAGCAGTGGCAGGGGCGCAGGGAACACTGAAGCTTTCTTT,CASSGRGAGNTEAFF
.,TRBJ1-2,TRBV5-6,.,TGTGCCAGCAGCTCCCCCAGGGGTAGGGCTAACTATGGCTACACCTTC,CASSSPRGRANYGYTF
once,TRBJ1-1,TRBV29-1,TRBD1,TGCAGCGTTGAGAGAGAACAGGGGGTGACTTTCTTT,CSVEREQGVTFF
once,TRBJ1-4,TRBV19,TRBD1,TGTGCCAGCAGTACAGGGGCAACTAATGAAAAACTGTTTTTT,CASSTGATNEKLFF
.,TRBJ1-3,TRBV19,.,TGTGCCACCACCCTGAGGGGACTCTCTGGAAACACCATATATTTT,CATTLRGLSGNTIYF
.,TRBJ2-1,TRBV19,.,TGTGCCAGTAATCCTGGCTCCTACAATGAGCAGTTCTTC,CASNPGSYNEQFF
.,TRBJ1-2,TRBV5-4,.,TGTGCCAGCAGCCCCGCCACCTCTGGCTACACCTTC,CASSPATSGYTF
.,TRBJ2-5,TRBV6-5,TRBD1,TGTGCCAGCAAACGGACAGGGGAGGAGACCCAGTACTTC,CASKRTGEETQYF
.,TRBJ2-5,TRBV4-1,.,TGCGCCAGCAGCCAAGGCACCGGGGGGCCGATAGAGACCCAGTACTTC,CASSQGTGGPIETQYF
.,TRBJ1-2,TRBV29-1,.,TGCAGCGTTGATCCCTCAGGACCGGGGATTTTAAATTATGGCTACACCTTC,CSVDPSGPGILNYGYTF
few,TRBJ1-4,TRBV4-2,.,TGTGCCAGCAGCCAAGGGGGCAACCGGGGGAATGAAAAACTGTTTTTT,CASSQGGNRGNEKLFF
.,TRBJ2-7,TRBV2,TRBD1,TGTGCCAGCGAGGCCAGGGGGTGGTACGAGCAGTACTTC,CASEARGWYEQYF
.,TRBJ2-7,TRBV19,.,TGTGCCAGTAGGACTACCGGGACGGGAACCTACGAGCAGTACTTC,CASRTTGTGTYEQYF
.,TRBJ2-7,TRBV18,TRBD1,TGTGCCAGCTCATTACGCGGACAGGTCGGAATTGGGCAGTACTTC,CASSLRGQVGIGQYF
.,TRBJ1-4,TRBV19,.,TGTGCCAGTAGGATAACAGTGGGGAAAGGGAAACTGTTTTTT,CASRITVGKGKLFF
.,TRBJ2-1,TRBV5-8,.,TGTGCCAGCAGTAATAACCCCTCCTACAATGAGCAGTTCTTC,CASSNNPSYNEQFF
.,TRBJ1-6,TRBV5-5,.,TGTGCCAGCAGCTTGGAGGTTCCACCCCTCCACTTT,CASSLEVPPLHF
.,TRBJ2-4,TRBV11-2,TRBD1,TGTGCCAGCAGCTCGCGAGGGACAGGGGGCCGTCTAGACATTCAGTACTTC,CASSSRGTGGRLDIQYF
.,TRBJ1-1,TRBV27,TRBD1,TGTGCCAGCAGTTTATCCGCCGGGACAGGGGGAGCTGAAGCTTTCTTT,CASSLSAGTGGAEAFF
.,TRBJ1-1,TRBV9,.,TGTGCCAGCAGCTCCGGACAAACCAACACTGAAGCTTTCTTT,CASSSGQTNTEAFF
.,TRBJ2-7,TRBV29-1,.,TGCAGCGTTGATTCATACGGGGGCGAGCAGTACTTC,CSVDSYGGEQYF
.,TRBJ2-1,TRBV19,TRBD2,TGTGCCAGTCTTGGGAACAGCCGGCGGACTAGCGGCTCCTACAATGAGCAGTTCTTC,CASLGNSRRTSGSYNEQFF
.,TRBJ1-5,TRBV24-1,.,TGTGCCACCAGTGGAGCAGAGAATAGCAATCAGCCCCAGCATTTT,CATSGAENSNQPQHF
.,TRBJ1-5,TRBV28,TRBD1,TGTGCCAGCACCGAGGGACAGCCTAATCAGCCCCAGCATTTT,CASTEGQPNQPQHF
once,TRBJ1-2,TRBV28,.,TGTGCCAGCAGATTGACCCCGCCCCAATATGGCTACACCTTC,CASRLTPPQYGYTF
.,TRBJ1-4,TRBV4-2,.,TGTGCCAGCAGCCAAGATGGGGCAGGGGAGAATGAAAAACTGTTTTTT,CASSQDGAGENEKLFF
.,TRBJ2-2,TRBV14,TRBD1,TGTGCCAGCAGTAGGACAGGGGGCGCGGGCGGGGAGCTGTTTTTT,CASSRTGGAGGELFF
.,TRBJ1-1,TRBV24-1,TRBD1,TGTGCCACCAGTGATAAGGGGGCGAACACTGAAGCTTTCTTT,CATSDKGANTEAFF
few,TRBJ1-1,TRBV6-2/TRBV6-3,.,TGTGCCAGCAGTCTTCCCCGGGGAGGGTCCCCAGCTTTCTTT,CASSLPRGGSPAFF
.,TRBJ1-1,TRBV5-1,.,TGCGCCAGCAGCTCCAGGGGAGATACTGAAGCTTTCTTT,CASSSRGDTEAFF
.,TRBJ1-4,TRBV25-1,TRBD1,TGTGCCAGCAGGGAAGGACAGGGGGCAGCTAATGAAAAACTGTTTTTT,CASREGQGAANEKLFF
.,TRBJ1-5,TRBV6-2/TRBV6-3,.,TGTGCCAGCAGTGGGAGAGGACAAATCAATCAGCCCCAGCATTTT,CASSGRGQINQPQHF
once,TRBJ1-1,TRBV7-9,TRBD1,TGTGCCAGCAGCCGGGACAGCATGAACACTGAAGCTTTCTTT,CASSRDSMNTEAFF
.,TRBJ2-1,TRBV24-1,.,TGTGCCACCAGTGACCCCCTACGGGATGAGCAGTTCTTC,CATSDPLRDEQFF
.,TRBJ1-3,TRBV2,.,TGTGCCAGCAGTGAAAAGTCGGGGCCTTGGGCTGGAAACACCATATATTTT,CASSEKSGPWAGNTIYF
.,TRBJ2-2,TRBV10-1,.,TGCGCCAGCCGTCTAGCCCCGAACACCGGGGAGCTGTTTTTT,CASRLAPNTGELFF
once,TRBJ1-1,TRBV11-2,.,TGTGCCAGCAGCTTAGGTGTTATGAACACTGAAGCTTTCTTT,CASSLGVMNTEAFF